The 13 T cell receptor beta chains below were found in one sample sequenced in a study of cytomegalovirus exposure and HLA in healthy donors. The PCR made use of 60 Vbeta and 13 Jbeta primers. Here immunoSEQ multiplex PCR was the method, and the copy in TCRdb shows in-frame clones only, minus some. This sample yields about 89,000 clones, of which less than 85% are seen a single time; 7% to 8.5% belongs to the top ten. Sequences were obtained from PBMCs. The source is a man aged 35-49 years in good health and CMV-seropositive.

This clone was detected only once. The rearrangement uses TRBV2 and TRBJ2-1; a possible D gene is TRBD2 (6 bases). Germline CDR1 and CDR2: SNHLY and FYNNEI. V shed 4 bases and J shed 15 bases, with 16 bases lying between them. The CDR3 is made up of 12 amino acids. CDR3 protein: CASSGSSEVRFF. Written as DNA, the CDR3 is TGTGCCAGCAGTGGATCTAGCGAGGTTCGGTTCTTC.

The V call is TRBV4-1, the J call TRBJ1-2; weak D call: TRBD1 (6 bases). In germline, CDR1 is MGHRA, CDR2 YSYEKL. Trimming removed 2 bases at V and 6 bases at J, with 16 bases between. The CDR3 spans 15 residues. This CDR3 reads CASSQMPGGRNGYTF. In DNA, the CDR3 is TGCGCCAGCAGCCAAATGCCCGGGGGGCGGAATGGCTACACCTTC.

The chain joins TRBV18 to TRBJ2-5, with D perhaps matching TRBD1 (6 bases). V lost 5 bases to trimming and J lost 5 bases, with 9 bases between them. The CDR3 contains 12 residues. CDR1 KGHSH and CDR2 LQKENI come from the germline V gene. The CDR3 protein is CASSGTGETQYF. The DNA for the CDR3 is TGTGCCAGCTCAGGCACAGGGGAGACCCAGTACTTC.

The CDR3 nucleotides read TGCGCCAGCAGTGACGGGACTAACTATGGCTACACCTTC. It yields the protein CASSDGTNYGYTF. V usage is TRBV10-2 and J usage is TRBJ1-2; D gene uncertain. The CDR3 is 13 amino acids. Trimming removed 3 bases at V and 0 bases at J, with 5 bases between. Germline V gene sequence: CDR1 WSHSY, CDR2 SAAADI.

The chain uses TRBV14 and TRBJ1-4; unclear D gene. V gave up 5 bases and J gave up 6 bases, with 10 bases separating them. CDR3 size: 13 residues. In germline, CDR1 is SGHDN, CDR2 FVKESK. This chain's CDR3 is CASSVREDEKLFF. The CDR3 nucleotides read TGTGCCAGCAGCGTCCGGGAGGATGAAAAACTGTTTTTT.

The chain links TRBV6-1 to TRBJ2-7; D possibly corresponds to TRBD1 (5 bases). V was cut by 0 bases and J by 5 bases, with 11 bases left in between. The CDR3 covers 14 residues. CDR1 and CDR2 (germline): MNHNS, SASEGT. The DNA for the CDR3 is TGTGCCAGCAGTGAAGCCTTTTTCAGGGACGAGCAGTACTTC. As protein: CASSEAFFRDEQYF.

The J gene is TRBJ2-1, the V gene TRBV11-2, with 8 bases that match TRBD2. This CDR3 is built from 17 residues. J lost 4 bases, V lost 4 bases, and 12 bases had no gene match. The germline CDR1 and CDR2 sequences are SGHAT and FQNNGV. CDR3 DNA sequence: TGTGCCAGCAGCTCTAGTATGGGCGGGAGGATTTACAATGAGCAGTTCTTC. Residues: CASSSSMGGRIYNEQFF. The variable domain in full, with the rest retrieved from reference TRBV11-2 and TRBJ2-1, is EAGVAQSPRYKIIEKRQSVAFWCNPISGHATLYWYQQILGQGPKLLIQFQNNGVVDDSQLPKDRFSAERLKGVDSTLKIQPAKLEDSAVYLCASSSSMGGRIYNEQFFGPGTRLTVL.

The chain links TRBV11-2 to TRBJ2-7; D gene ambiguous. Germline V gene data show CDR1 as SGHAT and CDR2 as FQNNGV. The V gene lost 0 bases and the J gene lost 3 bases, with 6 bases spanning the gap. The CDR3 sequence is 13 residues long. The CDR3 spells CASSLEPVYEQYF. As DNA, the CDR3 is TGTGCCAGCAGCTTAGAGCCAGTCTACGAGCAGTACTTC. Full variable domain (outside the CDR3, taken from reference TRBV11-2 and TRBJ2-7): EAGVAQSPRYKIIEKRQSVAFWCNPISGHATLYWYQQILGQGPKLLIQFQNNGVVDDSQLPKDRFSAERLKGVDSTLKIQPAKLEDSAVYLCASSLEPVYEQYFGPGTRLTVT.

The CDR3 sequence is CASRPRTGSNEKLFF. CDR3 in DNA: TGTGCCAGCAGGCCTCGGACAGGGAGTAATGAAAAACTGTTTTTT. The chain has TRBV6-5 and TRBJ1-4, with TRBD1 identical over 8 bases. V shed 6 bases and J 4 bases; nucleotides not matched to a gene: 7. Germline CDR1 reads MNHEY; CDR2 reads SVGAGI. This CDR3 comprises 15 residues.

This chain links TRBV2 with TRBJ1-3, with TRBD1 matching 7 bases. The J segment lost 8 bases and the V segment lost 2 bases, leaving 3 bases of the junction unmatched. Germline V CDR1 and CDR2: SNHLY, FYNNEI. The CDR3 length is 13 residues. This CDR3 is CASSEQGEYTIYF. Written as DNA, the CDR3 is TGTGCCAGCAGTGAACAGGGGGAATACACCATATATTTT.

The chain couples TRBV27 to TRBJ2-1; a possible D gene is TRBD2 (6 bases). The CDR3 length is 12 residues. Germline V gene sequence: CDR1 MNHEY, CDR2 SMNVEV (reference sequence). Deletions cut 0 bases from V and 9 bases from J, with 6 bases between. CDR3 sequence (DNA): TGTGCCAGCAGTTTATCGGGAGGTGAGCAGTTCTTC. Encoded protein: CASSLSGGEQFF.

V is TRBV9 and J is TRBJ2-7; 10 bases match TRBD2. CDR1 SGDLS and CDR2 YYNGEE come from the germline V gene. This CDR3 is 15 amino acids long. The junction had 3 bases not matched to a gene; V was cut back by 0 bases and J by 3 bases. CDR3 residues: CASSVGTSGVYEQYF. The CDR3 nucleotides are TGTGCCAGCAGCGTAGGTACTAGCGGGGTCTACGAGCAGTACTTC.

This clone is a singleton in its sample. Here the CDR3 reads CAITEVAGLSTDTQYF. The CDR3 DNA is TGTGCCATCACCGAAGTAGCGGGCCTGTCCACAGATACGCAGTATTTT. The chain couples TRBV10-3 to TRBJ2-3; 7 bases map to TRBD2. The ends lost 7 bases at V and 2 bases at J; junction bases unmatched: 12. The germline gives CDR1 ENHRY, CDR2 SYGVKD. This CDR3 has 16 amino acids.